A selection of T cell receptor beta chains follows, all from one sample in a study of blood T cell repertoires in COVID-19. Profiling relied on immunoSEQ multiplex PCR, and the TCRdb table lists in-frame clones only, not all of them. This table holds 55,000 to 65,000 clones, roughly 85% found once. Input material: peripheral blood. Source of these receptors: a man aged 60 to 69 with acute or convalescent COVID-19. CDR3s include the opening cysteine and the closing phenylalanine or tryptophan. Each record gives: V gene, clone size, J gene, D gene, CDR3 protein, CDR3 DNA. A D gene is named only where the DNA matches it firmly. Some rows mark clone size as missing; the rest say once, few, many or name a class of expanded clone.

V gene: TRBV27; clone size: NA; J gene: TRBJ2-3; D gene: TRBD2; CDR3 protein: CASRLGGVSGIGWVPSTDTQYF; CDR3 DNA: TGTGCCAGCAGATTGGGGGGTGTGAGCGGGATCGGTTGGGTTCCTAGCACAGATACGCAGTATTTT
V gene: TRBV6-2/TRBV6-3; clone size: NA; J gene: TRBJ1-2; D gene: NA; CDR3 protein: CASSYTGTYYGYTF; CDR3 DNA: TGTGCCAGCAGTTACACCGGGACATACTATGGCTACACCTTC
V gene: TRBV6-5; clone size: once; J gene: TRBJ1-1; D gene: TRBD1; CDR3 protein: CASSPWGQGNTEAFF; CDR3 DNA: TGTGCCAGCAGTCCCTGGGGACAGGGGAACACTGAAGCTTTCTTT
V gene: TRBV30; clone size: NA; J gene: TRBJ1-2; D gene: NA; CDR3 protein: CACTLRQRHGYTF; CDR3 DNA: TGTGCCTGTACCTTAAGGCAGCGGCATGGCTACACCTTC
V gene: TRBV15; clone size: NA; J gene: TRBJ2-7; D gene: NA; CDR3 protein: CATSPRVGGDEQYF; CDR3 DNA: TGTGCCACCAGCCCCCGAGTTGGGGGCGACGAGCAGTACTTC
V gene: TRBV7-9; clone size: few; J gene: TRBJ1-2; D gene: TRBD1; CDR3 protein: CASSSGQRDGYTF; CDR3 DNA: TGTGCCAGCAGCTCGGGACAGCGGGATGGCTACACCTTC
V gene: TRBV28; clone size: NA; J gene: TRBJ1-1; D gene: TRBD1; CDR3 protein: CASSFARAGGYTEAFF; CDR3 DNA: TGTGCCAGCAGTTTTGCCCGGGCAGGGGGCTACACTGAAGCTTTCTTT
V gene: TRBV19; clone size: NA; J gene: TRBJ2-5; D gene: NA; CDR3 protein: CASSIAGPETQYF; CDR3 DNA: TGTGCCAGTAGTATAGCAGGGCCAGAGACCCAGTACTTC
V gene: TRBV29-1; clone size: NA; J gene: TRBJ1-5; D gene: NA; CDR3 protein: CSVVGQLNQPQHF; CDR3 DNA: TGCAGCGTTGTAGGACAGCTCAATCAGCCCCAGCATTTT
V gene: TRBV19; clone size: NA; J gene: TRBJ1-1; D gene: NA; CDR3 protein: CASSARVAEAFF; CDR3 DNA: TGTGCCAGTAGTGCCAGGGTCGCTGAAGCTTTCTTT
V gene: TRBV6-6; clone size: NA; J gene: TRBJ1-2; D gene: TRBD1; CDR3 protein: CASSYWPGGSLGYTF; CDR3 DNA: TGTGCCAGCAGTTACTGGCCAGGGGGCAGTCTTGGCTACACCTTC
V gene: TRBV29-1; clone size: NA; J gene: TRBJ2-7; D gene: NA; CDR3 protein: CSVSTGIEQYF; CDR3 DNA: TGCAGCGTCTCGACAGGAATCGAGCAGTACTTC
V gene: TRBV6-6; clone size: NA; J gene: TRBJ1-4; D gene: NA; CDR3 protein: CASRSDGGDEKLFF; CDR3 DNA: TGTGCCAGCAGGAGCGACGGGGGTGATGAAAAACTGTTTTTT
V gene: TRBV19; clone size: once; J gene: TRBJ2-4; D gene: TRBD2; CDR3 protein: CASSTMTSGIQYF; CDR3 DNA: TGTGCCAGTAGTACGATGACTAGCGGGATTCAGTACTTC